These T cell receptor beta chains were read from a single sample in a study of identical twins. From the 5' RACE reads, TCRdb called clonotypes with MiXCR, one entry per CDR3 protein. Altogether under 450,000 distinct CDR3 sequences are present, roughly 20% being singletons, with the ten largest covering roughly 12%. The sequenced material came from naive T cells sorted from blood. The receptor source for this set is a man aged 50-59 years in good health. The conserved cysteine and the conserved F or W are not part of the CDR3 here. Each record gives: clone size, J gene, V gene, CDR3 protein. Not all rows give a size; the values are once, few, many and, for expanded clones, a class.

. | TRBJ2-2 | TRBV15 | ATSSRASSTGELF
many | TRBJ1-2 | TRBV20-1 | SAVRQYGYT
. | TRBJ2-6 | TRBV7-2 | ASSLGDSGANVLT
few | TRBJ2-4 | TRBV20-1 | SASSLAKNIQY
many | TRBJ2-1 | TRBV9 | ASSVSGTRFNEQF
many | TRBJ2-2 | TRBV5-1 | ASSFGGPDTGELF
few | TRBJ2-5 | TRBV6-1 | ASSHRGKETQY
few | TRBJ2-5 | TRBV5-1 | ASSLRQGAGETQY
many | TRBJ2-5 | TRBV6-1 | ASLRPGGGETQY
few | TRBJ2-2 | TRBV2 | ASSEGSALGTGELF
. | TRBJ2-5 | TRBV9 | ASSAGTGVWQETQY
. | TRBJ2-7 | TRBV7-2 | ASSLGRGLAGAYEQY
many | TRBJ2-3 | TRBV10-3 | AISGAGSTDTQY
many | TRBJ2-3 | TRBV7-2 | ASSPAWDTQY
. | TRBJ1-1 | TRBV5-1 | ASSAGQGMIRNTEAF
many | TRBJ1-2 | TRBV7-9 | ASSLGLSPYGYT
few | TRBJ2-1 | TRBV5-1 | ASSDGQGRNEQF
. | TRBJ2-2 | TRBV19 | ASSRGLAGVANTGELF
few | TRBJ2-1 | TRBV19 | ASSRGQLAGAYNEQF
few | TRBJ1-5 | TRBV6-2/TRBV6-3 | ASSRTGINQPQH
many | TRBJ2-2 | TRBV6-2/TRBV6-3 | ASSNGGTNTGELF
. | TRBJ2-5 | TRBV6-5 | ASSPSPQTQY
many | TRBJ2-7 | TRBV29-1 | SVEDRGGILYEQY
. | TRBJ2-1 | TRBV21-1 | ASSKGLDEQF
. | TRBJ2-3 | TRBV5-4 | ASSSRDTRPDTQY
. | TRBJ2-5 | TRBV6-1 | ASSTFGTALGETQY
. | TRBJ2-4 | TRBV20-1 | SAHRVDKNIQY
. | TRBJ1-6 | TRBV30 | AWSQGPATSPLH
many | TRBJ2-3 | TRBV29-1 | SVALGGGTTTDTQY
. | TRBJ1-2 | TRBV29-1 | SVPRGASYGYT
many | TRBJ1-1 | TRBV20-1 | SARDPGQSTEAF
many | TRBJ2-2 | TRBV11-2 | ASSFGLGELF
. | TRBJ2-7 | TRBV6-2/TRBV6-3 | ASSLTGGPSYEQY
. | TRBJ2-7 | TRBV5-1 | ASSWGDRVPYEQY
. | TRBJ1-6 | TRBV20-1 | SARVPTEGNSPLH
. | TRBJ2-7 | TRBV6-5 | ASSYSIPGQGFYEQY
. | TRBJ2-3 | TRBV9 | ASSVLGRVTDTQY
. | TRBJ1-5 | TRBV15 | ATSTLRAWSNQPQH
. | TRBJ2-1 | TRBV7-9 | ASSLGRLRNEQF
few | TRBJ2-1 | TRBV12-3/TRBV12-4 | ASSLGASVIYNEQF
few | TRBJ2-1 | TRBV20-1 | SAKLLAGVLHEQF